These T cell receptor beta chains were read from a single sample in a study of T cells in Graves' hyperthyroidism and ophthalmopathy. TCRdb passed the multiplex PCR reads through MiXCR, listing each CDR3 protein once. The sample holds approximately 360,000 distinct CDR3 sequences, approximately 25% seen once. Material: blood. The source is a man aged 50 to 60 with Graves' hyperthyroidism. The CDR3 runs from the conserved cysteine through the conserved F or W. A D gene is named only where the DNA matches it firmly. Size values are once, few and many counts, or a class for expanded clones, and some rows have none.

V: TRBV29-1; size: .; J: TRBJ1-1; D: .; CDR3: CSATLTGEAFF; DNA: TGCAGCGCCACACTCACAGGGGAAGCTTTCTTT
V: TRBV7-6; size: once; J: TRBJ2-7; D: .; CDR3: CASSDQGGLPYEQYF; DNA: TGTGCCAGCAGCGACCAAGGGGGTCTCCCCTACGAGCAGTACTTC
V: TRBV6-1; size: .; J: TRBJ2-7; D: .; CDR3: CASSEAQARVYEQYF; DNA: TGTGCCAGCAGTGAAGCTCAGGCTAGGGTCTACGAGCAGTACTTC
V: TRBV15; size: few; J: TRBJ2-2; D: .; CDR3: CATSRVEGLKELFF; DNA: TGTGCCACCAGCAGAGTGGAGGGTTTGAAGGAGCTGTTTTTT
V: TRBV2; size: .; J: TRBJ2-5; D: TRBD1; CDR3: CASSQAGTGQETQYF; DNA: TGCGCCAGCAGCCAAGCCGGGACAGGACAAGAGACCCAGTACTTC
V: TRBV20-1; size: .; J: TRBJ1-1; D: .; CDR3: CSATSRPVTEAFF; DNA: TGCAGTGCTACGTCTCGACCGGTCACTGAAGCTTTCTTT
V: TRBV3-1; size: many; J: TRBJ1-2; D: TRBD1; CDR3: CASSRTGNGYTF; DNA: TGTGCCAGCAGCCGGACAGGGAACGGCTACACCTTC
V: TRBV19; size: .; J: TRBJ2-7; D: .; CDR3: CASSSDRITYEQYF; DNA: TGTGCCAGTAGTAGCGACAGGATCACCTACGAGCAGTACTTC
V: TRBV2; size: many; J: TRBJ2-1; D: .; CDR3: CASSERGVYNEQFF; DNA: TGTGCCAGCAGTGAAAGAGGGGTCTACAATGAGCAGTTCTTC
V: TRBV7-3; size: .; J: TRBJ2-7; D: .; CDR3: CASSPEFEQYF; DNA: TGTGCCAGCAGCCCCGAATTCGAGCAGTACTTC
V: TRBV6-1; size: few; J: TRBJ2-1; D: TRBD2; CDR3: CANPGTSGSSYNEQFF; DNA: TGTGCCAACCCCGGGACTAGCGGGAGTTCTTACAATGAGCAGTTCTTC
V: TRBV7-9; size: .; J: TRBJ1-2; D: .; CDR3: CASSSLSRYTF; DNA: TGTGCCAGCAGCTCCCTCAGTCGCTACACCTTC
V: TRBV28; size: many; J: TRBJ2-2; D: .; CDR3: CASSLWSRSTGELFF; DNA: TGTGCCAGCAGTTTATGGAGCAGGAGCACCGGGGAGCTGTTTTTT
V: TRBV7-8; size: few; J: TRBJ2-1; D: TRBD2; CDR3: CASLGTSGEQFF; DNA: TGTGCCAGTCTTGGGACTAGCGGTGAGCAGTTCTTC
V: TRBV10-3; size: once; J: TRBJ1-1; D: .; CDR3: CAISVSGLNTEAFF; DNA: TGTGCCATCAGTGTTTCAGGTCTGAACACTGAAGCTTTCTTT
V: TRBV9; size: .; J: TRBJ2-1; D: TRBD2; CDR3: CASSGRTSGSEQFF; DNA: TGTGCCAGCAGCGGGCGGACTAGCGGGTCTGAGCAGTTCTTC
V: TRBV3-1; size: .; J: TRBJ2-3; D: .; CDR3: CASSQWRVLGPDTQYF; DNA: TGTGCCAGCAGCCAATGGCGGGTCCTGGGTCCAGATACGCAGTATTTT
V: TRBV20-1; size: few; J: TRBJ2-3; D: .; CDR3: CSASSSFGQGATDTQYF; DNA: .
V: TRBV27; size: .; J: TRBJ1-4; D: .; CDR3: CASSLSVNEKLFF; DNA: TGTGCCAGCAGTTTATCTGTTAATGAAAAACTGTTTTTT
V: TRBV12-3/TRBV12-4; size: few; J: TRBJ1-2; D: .; CDR3: CASSPNYGYTF; DNA: TGTGCCAGCAGTCCTAACTATGGCTACACCTTC
V: TRBV7-9; size: .; J: TRBJ2-7; D: .; CDR3: CASSLWEAEQYF; DNA: TGTGCCAGCAGCTTATGGGAGGCCGAGCAGTACTTC
V: TRBV30; size: few; J: TRBJ2-1; D: .; CDR3: CAWSDGNRKEQFF; DNA: TGTGCCTGGAGTGACGGGAACCGGAAAGAGCAGTTCTTC
V: TRBV11-2; size: many; J: TRBJ2-3; D: .; CDR3: CASSLVWASTDTQYF; DNA: TGTGCCAGCAGCTTAGTGTGGGCTAGCACAGATACGCAGTATTTT
V: TRBV11-2; size: .; J: TRBJ2-1; D: TRBD2; CDR3: CASSPLGRSYNEQLF; DNA: TGTGCCAGCAGCCCACTCGGGAGGTCTTACAATGAGCAGCTCTTC
V: TRBV10-3; size: .; J: TRBJ2-1; D: TRBD1; CDR3: CAISRQGSYNEQLF; DNA: TGTGCCATCAGCCGACAGGGCTCCTACAATGAGCAGCTCTTC
V: TRBV15; size: many; J: TRBJ2-1; D: .; CDR3: CATSRTLESYEQFF; DNA: TGTGCCACCAGCCGCACACTAGAGAGCTATGAGCAGTTCTTC
V: TRBV20-1; size: .; J: TRBJ2-1; D: .; CDR3: CSARDGGARLDYNEQFF; DNA: TGCAGTGCTAGAGATGGAGGGGCCCGTTTAGATTACAATGAGCAGTTCTTC
V: TRBV6-1; size: .; J: TRBJ1-3; D: TRBD1; CDR3: CASSETGVGNTIYF; DNA: TGTGCCAGCAGTGAAACAGGGGTTGGAAACACCATATATTTT
V: TRBV12-5; size: .; J: TRBJ2-3; D: TRBD1; CDR3: CASGRGQGVGDTQYF; DNA: TGTGCTAGTGGTAGAGGACAGGGAGTAGGAGATACGCAGTATTTT
V: TRBV5-1; size: .; J: TRBJ2-1; D: .; CDR3: CASSTWLGDEQFF; DNA: TGCGCCAGCAGCACTTGGTTGGGTGATGAGCAGTTCTTC
V: TRBV2; size: .; J: TRBJ1-6; D: .; CDR3: CASSLGSPLHF; DNA: TGTGCCAGCAGCCTGGGATCACCCCTCCACTTT
V: TRBV2; size: .; J: TRBJ2-2; D: TRBD1; CDR3: CASNQGAGELFF; DNA: TGTGCCAGCAACCAGGGGGCCGGGGAGCTGTTTTTT
V: TRBV29-1; size: few; J: TRBJ2-2; D: .; CDR3: CSVEWMQGPSTGELFF; DNA: TGCAGCGTTGAATGGATGCAGGGACCCTCCACCGGGGAGCTGTTTTTT
V: TRBV7-9; size: .; J: TRBJ2-6; D: .; CDR3: CASTREGTSGANVLTF; DNA: TGTGCCAGCACCAGAGAAGGGACCTCTGGGGCCAACGTCCTGACTTTC
V: TRBV20-1; size: .; J: TRBJ2-7; D: TRBD1; CDR3: CSVNGQGVYEQYF; DNA: TGCAGTGTCAACGGACAGGGAGTTTACGAGCAGTACTTC
V: TRBV20-1; size: few; J: TRBJ2-3; D: .; CDR3: CSARGAVGTDTQYF; DNA: TGCAGTGCTAGAGGGGCGGTCGGCACAGATACGCAGTATTTT